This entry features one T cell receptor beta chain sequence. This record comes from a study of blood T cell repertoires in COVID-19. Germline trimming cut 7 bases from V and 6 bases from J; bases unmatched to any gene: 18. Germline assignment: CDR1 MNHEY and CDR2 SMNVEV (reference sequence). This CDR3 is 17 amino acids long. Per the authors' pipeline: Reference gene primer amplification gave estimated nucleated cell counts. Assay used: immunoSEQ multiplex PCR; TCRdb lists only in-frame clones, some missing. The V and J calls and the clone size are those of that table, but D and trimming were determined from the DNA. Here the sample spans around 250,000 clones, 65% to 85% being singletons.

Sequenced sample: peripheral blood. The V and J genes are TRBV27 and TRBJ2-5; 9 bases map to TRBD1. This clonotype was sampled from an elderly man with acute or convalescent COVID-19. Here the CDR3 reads CASKSTGGGSSIKTQYF. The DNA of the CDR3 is TGTGCCAGCAAGAGCACAGGGGGCGGGTCTAGCATAAAGACCCAGTACTTC.